This is a list of T cell receptor beta chains from one sample in a study of blood T cell repertoires in COVID-19. Produced via immunoSEQ multiplex PCR; TCRdb's table is partial and in-frame only. The sample gives 320,000 or so clones, around nine tenths of which show up once; approximately 4.7% is in the top ten. The sample was PBMCs or T cells enriched from blood (not recorded which). The origin of the receptors is a man between 60 and 75 years old who had recovered from COVID-19. CDR3s include the opening cysteine and the closing phenylalanine or tryptophan. A D gene is named only where the DNA matches it firmly. The size entry is marked missing in some rows and otherwise reads once, few, many or a size class.

d_call,cdr3_length,j_call,clone_size,v_call,cdr3_nt,cdr3_aa
-,13,TRBJ2-7,-,TRBV9,TGTGCCAGCAGCGTAGGGACAGCTAACGAGCAGTACTTC,CASSVGTANEQYF
TRBD2,14,TRBJ2-7,-,TRBV19,TGTGCCAGTAGTTTAGCGGGAGGGTCCTACGAGCAGTACTTC,CASSLAGGSYEQYF
TRBD1,13,TRBJ1-2,-,TRBV11-2,TGTGCCGCCCGGACAGGGCAGAACTATGGCTACACCTTC,CAARTGQNYGYTF
-,13,TRBJ2-2,-,TRBV12-3/TRBV12-4,TGTGCCAGCAGTCAGGGCCCCACCAGGGAGCTGTTTTTT,CASSQGPTRELFF
-,14,TRBJ1-4,-,TRBV25-1,TGTGCCAGCAGGGACTCCGCAACTAATGAAAAACTGTTTTTT,CASRDSATNEKLFF
TRBD1,14,TRBJ2-7,-,TRBV5-1,TGCGCCAGCAGCTCGACAGGGCCCACCTACGAGCAGTACTTC,CASSSTGPTYEQYF
TRBD2,15,TRBJ2-1,-,TRBV10-3,TGTGCCATCAGTGAACTAGCGGGAGGGCCCAATGAGCAGTTCTTC,CAISELAGGPNEQFF
-,14,TRBJ2-7,-,TRBV6-5,TGTGCCAGCAGTTCTAGTCCCCGGGGCTACGAGCAGTACTTC,CASSSSPRGYEQYF
-,15,TRBJ1-2,-,TRBV3-1/TRBV3-2,TGTGCCAGCAGTCCCTGGGGCCCAGCCAACTATGGCTACACCTTC,CASSPWGPANYGYTF
-,16,TRBJ2-7,-,TRBV9,TGTGCCAGCAGCCCAGGTGGGAGGAGCGCCTCCTACGAGCAGTACTTC,CASSPGGRSASYEQYF
-,15,TRBJ2-5,-,TRBV3-1/TRBV3-2,TGTGCCAGCAGCCAACTCCCGGGGGTTTGGGAGACCCAGTACTTC,CASSQLPGVWETQYF
TRBD2,15,TRBJ2-1,-,TRBV25-1,TGTGCCAGCAGTGCTCCGGGACTAGTTCTCAATGAGCAGTTCTTC,CASSAPGLVLNEQFF
-,14,TRBJ1-3,-,TRBV11-2,TGTGCCAGCAGCTTTTATATCTCTGGAAACACCATATATTTT,CASSFYISGNTIYF
TRBD2,15,TRBJ2-2,-,TRBV19,TGTGCCAGTAGCGCTAGCGGGAGTGTCACCGGGGAGCTGTTTTTT,CASSASGSVTGELFF
-,17,TRBJ2-2,-,TRBV4-2,TGTGCCAGCAGCCAAGATTCGTGGGGGAGGCACACCGGGGAGCTGTTTTTT,CASSQDSWGRHTGELFF
-,13,TRBJ2-7,once,TRBV28,TGTGCCAGCAGTCCACGACAGATTAGACAGCAGTACTTC,CASSPRQIRQQYF
-,12,TRBJ2-3,-,TRBV5-6,TGTGCCAGCAGCTTTATAACAGATACGCAGTATTTT,CASSFITDTQYF
TRBD1,14,TRBJ2-3,-,TRBV10-3,TGTGCCATCAGACCGACAGGGGAGGCAGATACGCAGTATTTT,CAIRPTGEADTQYF
TRBD2,16,TRBJ2-2,-,TRBV5-1,TGCGCCAGCAGCTTGGTCTCCAGCGGGAGGGCCGGGGAGCTGTTTTTT,CASSLVSSGRAGELFF
TRBD1,12,TRBJ2-7,-,TRBV10-1,TGCGCTTCAGGGGGCGATCTCTACGAGCAGTACTTC,CASGGDLYEQYF
TRBD1,15,TRBJ2-5,-,TRBV6-1,TGTGCCAGCAGTGAAGGTCCCCACAGGGGAGAGACCCAGTACTTC,CASSEGPHRGETQYF
-,13,TRBJ2-7,-,TRBV15,TGTGCCACCAGCTGGAGCGGCAGCTACGAGCAGTACTTC,CATSWSGSYEQYF
-,15,TRBJ1-4,-,TRBV19,TGTGCCAGTAGTATAGTGGGGACACCTTCGGAAAAACTGTTTTTT,CASSIVGTPSEKLFF
-,13,TRBJ2-2,-,TRBV28,TGTGCCAGCACCAGAAGTCCATCCGGGGAGCTGTTTTTT,CASTRSPSGELFF